This section outlines one TCR beta chain sequence together with its context. The data derive from a study of blood T cell repertoires in COVID-19. At the level of the study: Italy, Spain and the United States were the sources of the convalescent and acute COVID-19 samples.

Data came from immunoSEQ multiplex PCR; TCRdb stores just in-frame clones and leaves some out. The sample shows under 200,000 clones, approximately 85% of them seen only once. CDR1 and CDR2 (germline): KGHDR, SFDVKD. V shed 3 bases and J shed 2 bases, with 8 bases lying between them. The length of the CDR3 is 14 residues. The source of this sequence is a man in his sixties who had recovered from COVID-19. The gene calls are TRBV24-1 and TRBJ2-3; D remains unclear. Input material: peripheral blood. Here the CDR3 DNA reads TGTGCCACCAGTGATGAATGGCCCACAGATACGCAGTATTTT. It is translated as CATSDEWPTDTQYF.